This T cell receptor (beta chain) appears in the sequencing data of a study of cytomegalovirus exposure and HLA in healthy donors. PCR involved 60 Vbeta and 13 Jbeta primers. Produced via immunoSEQ multiplex PCR; TCRdb's table is partial and in-frame only. Among about 200,000 clones, approximately 86% were seen once, and the ten largest hold roughly 0.34%. The CDR3 runs 18 residues. The germline CDR1 and CDR2 sequences are SGHTA and FQGNSA. The V gene end was trimmed by 4 bases and the J gene end by 5 bases; junction bases not matched to a gene: 8. The sequenced material came from PBMCs. The sequence came from a woman in her 30s in good health and CMV-seronegative. The chain combines TRBV7-2 with TRBJ2-2; 15 nucleotides align to TRBD2. The CDR3 region is CASSSLGLAGGWTGELFF. The CDR3 DNA follows: TGTGCCAGCAGCTCCCTGGGACTAGCGGGAGGTTGGACCGGGGAGCTGTTTTTT.